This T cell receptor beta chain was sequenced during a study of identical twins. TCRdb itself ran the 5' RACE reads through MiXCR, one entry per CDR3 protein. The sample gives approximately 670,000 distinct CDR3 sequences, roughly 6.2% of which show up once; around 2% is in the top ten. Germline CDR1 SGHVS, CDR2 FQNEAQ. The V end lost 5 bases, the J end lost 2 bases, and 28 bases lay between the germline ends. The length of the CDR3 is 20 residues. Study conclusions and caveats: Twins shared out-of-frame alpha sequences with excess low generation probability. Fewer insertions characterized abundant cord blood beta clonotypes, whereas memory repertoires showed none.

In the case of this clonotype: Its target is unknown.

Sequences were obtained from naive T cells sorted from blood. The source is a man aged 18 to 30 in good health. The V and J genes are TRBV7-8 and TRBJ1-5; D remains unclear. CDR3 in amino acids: CASSLGPGSTRPGGNQPQHF. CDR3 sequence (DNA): TGTGCCAGCAGCCTTGGGCCCGGGTCAACCAGACCGGGCGGCAATCAGCCCCAGCATTTT.